This TCR beta chain was identified during a study of T cells expressing NK-cell markers. Details on this clonotype: No antigen is known for it.

Per the germline V gene, CDR1 is SEHNR and CDR2 is FQNEAQ (reference sequence). CDR3 length equals 14 residues. TCRdb derives one entry per CDR3 protein from the 5' RACE reads, leaving out DNA. The sample holds a few hundred thousand distinct CDR3 sequences. Points from the study as a whole: The study did not resolve the HCMV specificity of expanded NKG2C+ T cell clones.

Sample: blood T cells: a sorted CD56 or NKG2C T cell subset, CD4+ or CD8+ T cells, or bulk PBMC T cells (not recorded which). The clonotype comes from a man aged 18-30 years in good health. J is TRBJ2-1 and V is TRBV7-9. The CDR3 protein is CASSLSMRFNEQFF.